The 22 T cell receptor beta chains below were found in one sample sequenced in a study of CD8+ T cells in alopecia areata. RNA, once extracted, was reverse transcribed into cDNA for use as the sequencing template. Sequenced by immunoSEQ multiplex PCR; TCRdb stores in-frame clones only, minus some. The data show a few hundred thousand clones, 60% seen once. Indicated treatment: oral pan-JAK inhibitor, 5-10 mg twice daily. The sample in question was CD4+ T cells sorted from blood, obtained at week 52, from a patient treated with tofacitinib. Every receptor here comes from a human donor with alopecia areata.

The CDR3 nucleotides are TGTGCCAGCAGCCAGGGCACAGGGACAGATACGCAGTATTTT. Translation: CASSQGTGTDTQYF. J is TRBJ2-3 and V is TRBV7-3, with D tentatively TRBD1 (6 bases). Germline V gene sequence: CDR1 SGHTA, CDR2 FQGTGA. Trimming cost V 5 bases and J 3 bases, with 12 bases left between them. The CDR3 totals 14 residues.

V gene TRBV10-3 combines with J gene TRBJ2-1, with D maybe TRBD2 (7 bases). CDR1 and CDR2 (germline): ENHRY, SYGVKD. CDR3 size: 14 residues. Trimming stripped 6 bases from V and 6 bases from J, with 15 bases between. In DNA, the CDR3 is TGTGCCATCAGCCAAGGGGGGGCACTCAATGAGCAGTTCTTC. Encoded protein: CAISQGGALNEQFF.

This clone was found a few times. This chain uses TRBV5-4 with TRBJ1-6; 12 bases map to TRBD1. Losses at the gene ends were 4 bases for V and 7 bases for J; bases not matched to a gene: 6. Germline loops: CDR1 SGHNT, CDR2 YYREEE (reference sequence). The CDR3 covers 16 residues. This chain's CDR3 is CASSIGTGGPNSPLHF. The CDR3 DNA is TGTGCCAGCAGCATCGGGACAGGGGGCCCGAATTCACCCCTCCACTTT. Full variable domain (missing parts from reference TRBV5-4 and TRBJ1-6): ETGVTQSPTHLIKTRGQQVTLRCSSQSGHNTVSWYQQALGQGPQFIFQYYREEENGRGNFPPRFSGLQFPNYSSELNVNALELDDSALYLCASSIGTGGPNSPLHFGNGTRLTVT.

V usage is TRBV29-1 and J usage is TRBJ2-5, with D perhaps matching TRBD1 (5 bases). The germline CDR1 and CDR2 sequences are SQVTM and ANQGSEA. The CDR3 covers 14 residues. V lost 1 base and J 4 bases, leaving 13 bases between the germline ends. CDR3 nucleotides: TGCAGCGTTGAAGCGGACACCGCCGGAGAGACCCAGTACTTC. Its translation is CSVEADTAGETQYF.

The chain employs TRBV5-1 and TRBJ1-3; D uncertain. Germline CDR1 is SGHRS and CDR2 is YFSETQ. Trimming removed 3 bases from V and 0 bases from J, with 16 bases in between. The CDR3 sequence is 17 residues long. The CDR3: CASSSWPGPSSGNTIYF. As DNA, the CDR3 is TGCGCCAGCAGCTCCTGGCCGGGCCCCAGCTCTGGAAACACCATATATTTT.

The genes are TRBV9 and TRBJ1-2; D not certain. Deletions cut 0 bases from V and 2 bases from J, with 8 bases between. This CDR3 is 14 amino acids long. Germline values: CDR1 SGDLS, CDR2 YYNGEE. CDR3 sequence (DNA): TGTGCCAGCAGCGTAGATTACGGAAACTATGGCTACACCTTC. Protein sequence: CASSVDYGNYGYTF.

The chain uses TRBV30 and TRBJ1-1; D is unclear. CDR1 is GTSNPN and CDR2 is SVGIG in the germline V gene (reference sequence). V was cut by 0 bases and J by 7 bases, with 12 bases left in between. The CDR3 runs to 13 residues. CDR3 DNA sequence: TGTGCCTGGAGTGTAAGGGTCTCCGGTGAAGCTTTCTTT. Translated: CAWSVRVSGEAFF.

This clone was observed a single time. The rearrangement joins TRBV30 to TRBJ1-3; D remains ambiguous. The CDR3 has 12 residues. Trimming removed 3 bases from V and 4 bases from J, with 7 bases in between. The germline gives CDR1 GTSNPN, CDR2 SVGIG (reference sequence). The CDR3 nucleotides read TGTGCCTGGAGGGGCGACGGAAACACCATATATTTT. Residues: CAWRGDGNTIYF. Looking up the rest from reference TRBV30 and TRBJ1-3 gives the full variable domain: SQTIHQWPATLVQPVGSPLSLECTVEGTSNPNLYWYRQAAGRGLQLLFYSVGIGQISSEVPQNLSASRPQDRQFILSSKKLLLSDSGFYLCAWRGDGNTIYFGEGSWLTVV.

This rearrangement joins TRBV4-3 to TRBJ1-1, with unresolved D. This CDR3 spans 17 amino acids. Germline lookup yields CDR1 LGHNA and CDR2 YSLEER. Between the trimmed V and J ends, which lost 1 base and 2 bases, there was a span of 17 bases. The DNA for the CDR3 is TGCGCCAGCAGCCAAGGTGGAGGCAGCAGGCTAAACACTGAAGCTTTCTTT. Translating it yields CASSQGGGSRLNTEAFF.

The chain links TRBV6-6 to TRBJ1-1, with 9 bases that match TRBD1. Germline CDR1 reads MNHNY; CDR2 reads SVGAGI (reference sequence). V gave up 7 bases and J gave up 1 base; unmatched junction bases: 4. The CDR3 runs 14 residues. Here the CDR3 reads CASNGDRANTEAFF. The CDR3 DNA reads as TGTGCCAGCAACGGGGACAGGGCGAACACTGAAGCTTTCTTT.

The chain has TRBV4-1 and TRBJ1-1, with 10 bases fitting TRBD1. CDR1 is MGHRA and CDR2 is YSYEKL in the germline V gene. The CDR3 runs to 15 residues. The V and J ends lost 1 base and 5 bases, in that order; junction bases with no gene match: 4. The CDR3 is CASSQAGQGVTEAFF. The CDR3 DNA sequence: TGCGCCAGCAGCCAAGCAGGACAGGGGGTGACTGAAGCTTTCTTT.

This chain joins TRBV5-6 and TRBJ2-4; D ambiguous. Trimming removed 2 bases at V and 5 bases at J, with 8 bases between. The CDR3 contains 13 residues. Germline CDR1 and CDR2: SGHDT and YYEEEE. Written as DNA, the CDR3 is TGTGCCAGCAGCTTTGGACCCCAAAACATTCAGTACTTC. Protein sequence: CASSFGPQNIQYF.

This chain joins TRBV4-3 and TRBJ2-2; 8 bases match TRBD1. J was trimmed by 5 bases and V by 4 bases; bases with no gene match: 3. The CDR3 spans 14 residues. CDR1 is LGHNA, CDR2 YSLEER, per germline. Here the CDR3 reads CASSRNRGTGELFF. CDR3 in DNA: TGCGCCAGCAGCCGAAACAGGGGGACCGGGGAGCTGTTTTTT.

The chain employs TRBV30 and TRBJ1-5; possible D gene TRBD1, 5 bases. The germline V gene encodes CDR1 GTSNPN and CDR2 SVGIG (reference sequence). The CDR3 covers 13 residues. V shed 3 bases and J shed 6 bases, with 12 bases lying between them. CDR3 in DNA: TGTGCCTGGAGCTCGGGGGGGGTTCAGCCCCAGCATTTT. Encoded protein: CAWSSGGVQPQHF.

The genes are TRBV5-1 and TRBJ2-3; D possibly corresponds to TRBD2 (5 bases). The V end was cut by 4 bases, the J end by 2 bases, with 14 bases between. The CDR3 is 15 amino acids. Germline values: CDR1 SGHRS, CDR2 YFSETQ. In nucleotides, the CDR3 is TGCGCCAGCAGCCCGGGATCTTCCGTCACAGATACGCAGTATTTT. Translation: CASSPGSSVTDTQYF.

This CDR3 reads CASSVGPGQGATMNTEAFF. CDR3 bases: TGTGCCAGCAGCGTTGGTCCCGGACAGGGGGCGACCATGAACACTGAAGCTTTCTTT. The gene calls are TRBV9 and TRBJ1-1; 11 nucleotides match TRBD1. There are 19 residues in the CDR3. Germline CDR1 and CDR2: SGDLS and YYNGEE. V lost 2 bases, J lost 0 bases, and 12 bases stayed unmatched.

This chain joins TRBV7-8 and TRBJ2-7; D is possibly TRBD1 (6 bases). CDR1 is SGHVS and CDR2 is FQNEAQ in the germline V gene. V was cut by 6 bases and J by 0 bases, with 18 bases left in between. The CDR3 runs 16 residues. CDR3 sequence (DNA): TGTGCCAGCAGACCCTTTCCGACAGGTAGCTCCTACGAGCAGTACTTC. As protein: CASRPFPTGSSYEQYF.

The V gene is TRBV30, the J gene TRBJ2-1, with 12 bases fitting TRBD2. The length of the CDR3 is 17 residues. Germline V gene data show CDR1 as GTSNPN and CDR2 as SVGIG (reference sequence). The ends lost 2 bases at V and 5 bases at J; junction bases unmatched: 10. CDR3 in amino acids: CAWSSSRTSGAHNEQFF. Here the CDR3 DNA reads TGTGCCTGGAGTTCCTCCCGGACTAGCGGGGCACACAATGAGCAGTTCTTC.

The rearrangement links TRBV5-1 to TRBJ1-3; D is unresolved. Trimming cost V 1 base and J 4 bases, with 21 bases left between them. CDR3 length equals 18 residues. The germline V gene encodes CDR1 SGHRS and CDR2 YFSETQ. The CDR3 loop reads CASSLNTRRQTTGNTIYF. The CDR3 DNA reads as TGCGCCAGCAGCTTGAATACGAGGCGGCAGACGACGGGAAACACCATATATTTT.

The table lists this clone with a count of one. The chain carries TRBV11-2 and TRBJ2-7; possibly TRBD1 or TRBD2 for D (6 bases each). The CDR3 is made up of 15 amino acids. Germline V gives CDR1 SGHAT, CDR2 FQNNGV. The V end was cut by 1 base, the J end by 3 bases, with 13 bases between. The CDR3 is CASSLGSGAGYEQYF. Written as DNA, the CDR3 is TGTGCCAGCAGCTTAGGATCGGGGGCTGGCTACGAGCAGTACTTC.

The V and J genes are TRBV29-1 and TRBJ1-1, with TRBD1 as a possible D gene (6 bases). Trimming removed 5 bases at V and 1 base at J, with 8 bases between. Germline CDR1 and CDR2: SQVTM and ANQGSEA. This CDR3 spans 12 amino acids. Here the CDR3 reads CSVRGANTEAFF. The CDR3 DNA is TGCAGCGTTCGGGGGGCGAACACTGAAGCTTTCTTT.

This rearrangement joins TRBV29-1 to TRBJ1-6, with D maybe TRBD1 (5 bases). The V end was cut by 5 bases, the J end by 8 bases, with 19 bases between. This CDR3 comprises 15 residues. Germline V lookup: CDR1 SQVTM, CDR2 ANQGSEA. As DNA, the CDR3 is TGCAGCGTTTTGGTGGGTGGGGGGGTTGATTCACCCCTCCACTTT. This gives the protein CSVLVGGGVDSPLHF.